Each of the 30 T cell receptor beta chains below was sequenced from the same sample in a study of blood T cell repertoires in COVID-19. Repertoires were generated with immunoSEQ multiplex PCR, while TCRdb's copy carries only in-frame clones and drops some. The data contain approximately 37,000 clones, approximately 88% of them singletons. Material for sequencing was peripheral blood. These receptor sequences come from a woman between 65 and 79 years old with acute or convalescent COVID-19.

The chain couples TRBV10-3 to TRBJ1-5; D call uncertain. Germline-derived CDR1 and CDR2 are ENHRY and SYGVKD. The CDR3 spans 13 residues. V lost 5 bases to trimming and J lost 3 bases, with 8 bases between them. The CDR3 coding sequence is TGTGCCATCAGTCACTTAACCAATCAGCCCCAGCATTTT. Translated, it gives CAISHLTNQPQHF.

The chain carries TRBV7-3 and TRBJ2-3, with D unresolved. V shed 0 bases and J shed 3 bases, with 4 bases lying between them. Germline V CDR1 and CDR2: SGHTA, FQGTGA. This CDR3 region has 13 residues. The CDR3 sequence: CASSLTATDTQYF. CDR3 coding DNA: TGTGCCAGCAGCTTAACGGCTACAGATACGCAGTATTTT.

This sequence joins TRBV24-1 and TRBJ2-1; TRBD2 matches at 9 bases. This CDR3 has 15 amino acids. Germline CDR1 and CDR2: KGHDR and SFDVKD. The V gene end was trimmed by 3 bases and the J gene end by 7 bases; junction bases not matched to a gene: 6. CDR3 DNA: TGTGCCACCAGTGATCCTGCTCTAGCGGGAAATGAGCAGTTCTTC. Encoded protein: CATSDPALAGNEQFF.

This clone was counted between two and nine times. V is TRBV7-9 and J is TRBJ1-6; TRBD1 matches at 10 bases. CDR1 and CDR2 from the germline V gene are SEHNR and FQNEAQ (reference sequence). V shed 5 bases and J 10 bases; nucleotides not matched to a gene: 8. This CDR3 is built from 15 residues. The CDR3 sequence is CASSPKGTGASPLHF. The CDR3 coding sequence is TGTGCCAGCAGCCCCAAAGGGACAGGGGCCTCACCCCTCCACTTT.

This clone was observed a handful of times. This rearrangement joins TRBV24-1 to TRBJ2-2, with TRBD2 as a possible D gene (6 bases). V was pared by 8 bases and J by 2 bases, with 11 bases between. Germline V gene lookup returns CDR1 KGHDR and CDR2 SFDVKD. The CDR3 extends over 14 amino acids. The CDR3 region has the DNA TGTGCCACCAACGGAGGGGTCAACACCGGGGAGCTGTTTTTT. Translated: CATNGGVNTGELFF.

This clone was counted a single time. The chain employs TRBV6-5 and TRBJ1-1; TRBD1 might be the D (5 bases). Trimming took 0 bases from V and 0 from J, leaving 8 bases between them. Germline V gives CDR1 MNHEY, CDR2 SVGAGI. There are 15 residues in the CDR3. The CDR3 protein is CASSYSGGVNTEAFF. In DNA, the CDR3 is TGTGCCAGCAGTTACTCCGGGGGAGTGAACACTGAAGCTTTCTTT.

This clone turned up a few times. The rearrangement joins TRBV4-3 to TRBJ1-1; a weak D match, TRBD1 (6 bases). The germline V gene encodes CDR1 LGHNA and CDR2 YSLEER. V lost 1 base and J lost 4, with 13 bases in between. This CDR3 is built from 15 residues. The CDR3 sequence is CASSQVIRGGTEAFF. The CDR3 DNA reads TGCGCCAGCAGCCAAGTAATCAGGGGTGGCACTGAAGCTTTCTTT.

The gene calls are TRBV19 and TRBJ2-6; TRBD1 might be the D (5 bases). The CDR3 loop spans 16 amino acids. CDR1 is LNHDA and CDR2 is SQIVND in the germline V gene (reference sequence). With 7 bases removed from V and 2 bases from J, the gap between germline ends came to 15 bases. CDR3 bases: TGTGCCAGTACCTTTACAGGAACTGCTGGGGCCAACGTCCTGACTTTC. Its translation is CASTFTGTAGANVLTF.

This chain joins TRBV19 and TRBJ2-4; possible D gene TRBD2, 5 bases. Trimming pared 2 bases from V and 0 bases from J, leaving 8 bases between. The CDR3 runs 15 residues. Germline lookup yields CDR1 LNHDA and CDR2 SQIVND (reference sequence). This CDR3 reads CASSIMSGAKNIQYF. The CDR3 DNA is TGTGCCAGTAGTATAATGAGCGGAGCCAAAAACATTCAGTACTTC.

This clone appeared once. J is TRBJ1-4 and V is TRBV4-3; 10 nucleotides agree with TRBD1. Germline CDR1 LGHNA, CDR2 YSLEER. V was pared by 3 bases and J by 5 bases, with 9 bases of the junction left unmatched. CDR3 length equals 17 residues. CDR3 coding DNA: TGCGCCAGCAGCCAGGGAGCGACAGGGGGCGGGAATGAAAAACTGTTTTTT. Its translation: CASSQGATGGGNEKLFF.

The chain has TRBV5-1 and TRBJ2-6; TRBD1 might be the D (5 bases). Trimming cost V 3 bases and J 0 bases, with 10 bases left between them. Germline V gene data show CDR1 as SGHRS and CDR2 as YFSETQ. The CDR3 consists of 16 residues. The CDR3 protein is CASSSAGHSGANVLTF. The CDR3 DNA sequence: TGCGCCAGCAGCTCGGCAGGGCACTCTGGGGCCAACGTCCTGACTTTC.

The V and J genes are TRBV7-9 and TRBJ1-6; 7 bases match TRBD1. J gave up 4 bases and V 6 bases, and 6 bases lay outside the gene matches. CDR1 SEHNR and CDR2 FQNEAQ come from the germline V gene (reference sequence). This CDR3 region has 15 residues. The CDR3 spells CASRPGQRYNSPLHF. The CDR3 DNA reads as TGTGCCAGCAGACCGGGACAGAGGTATAATTCACCCCTCCACTTT.

CDR3 bases: TGTGCCAGCAGCCCCCGGACAGGGAAGGACTATGGCTACACCTTC. It specifies CASSPRTGKDYGYTF. This chain links TRBV7-2 with TRBJ1-2, with TRBD1 matching over 8 bases. Germline CDR1 SGHTA, CDR2 FQGNSA. The CDR3 extends over 15 amino acids. V shed 5 bases, J shed 3 bases, and the junction held 8 bases outside the gene matches. Using reference TRBV7-2 and TRBJ1-2 for the parts outside the CDR3, the full variable domain is GAGVSQSPSNKVTEKGKDVELRCDPISGHTALYWYRQSLGQGLEFLIYFQGNSAPDKSGLPSDRFSAERTGGSVSTLTIQRTQQEDSAVYLCASSPRTGKDYGYTFGSGTRLTVV.

In the case of this clone: One junction end disagrees with the germline gene, perhaps due to a read error. The V gene is TRBV28, the J gene TRBJ1-2; D is unclear. Germline V gene data show CDR1 as MDHEN and CDR2 as SYDVKM. The CDR3 contains 17 residues. The CDR3: CASSLFRTDRGNNGYTF. The CDR3 DNA reads as TGTGCCAGCAGTTTATTCCGGACTGACCGCGGTAACAATGGCTACACCTTC.

J is TRBJ1-2 and V is TRBV30; D perhaps matches TRBD1 (6 bases). V dropped 8 bases and J dropped 2 bases, with 18 bases sitting between them. In germline, CDR1 is GTSNPN, CDR2 SVGIG (reference sequence). The CDR3 is 14 residues long. CDR3 DNA sequence: TGTGCCCGAAATTTGGACAGCTCCAACTATGGCTACACCTTC. Its protein is CARNLDSSNYGYTF.

The table lists this clone with a count of one. The V gene is TRBV29-1, the J gene TRBJ2-3; possible D gene TRBD2, 5 bases. This CDR3 spans 13 amino acids. CDR1 and CDR2 (germline): SQVTM, ANQGSEA. The germline V and J ends were trimmed by 6 bases and 1 base, with 11 bases remaining between them. The CDR3 spells CSVAVGGTDTQYF. The CDR3, as DNA: TGCAGCGTAGCGGTTGGGGGCACAGATACGCAGTATTTT.

The V call is TRBV6-2 or TRBV6-3, the J call TRBJ2-7, with TRBD2 as a possible D gene (5 bases). The ends were cut back, 6 bases at V and 8 bases at J, with 14 bases in the middle. The germline gives CDR1 MNHEY, CDR2 SVGEGT. There are 12 residues in the CDR3. The CDR3 region is CASSSPLVQQYV. CDR3 nucleotide sequence: TGTGCCAGCAGCTCCCCACTAGTGCAGCAGTACGTC.

The rearrangement joins TRBV9 to TRBJ2-5, with D perhaps matching TRBD2 (5 bases). This CDR3 region has 15 residues. Trimming stripped 4 bases from V and 1 base from J, with 14 bases between. The germline V gene has CDR1 SGDLS and CDR2 YYNGEE. The chain's CDR3 is CASSPWTAPQETQYF. The CDR3, as DNA: TGTGCCAGCAGCCCTTGGACTGCCCCCCAAGAGACCCAGTACTTC.

This clone came up once. This chain connects TRBV6-1 to TRBJ2-3; D might be TRBD1 (6 bases). V was shortened by 5 bases and J by 2 bases, with 14 bases between the two germline ends. This CDR3 has 15 residues. CDR1 and CDR2 (germline): MNHNS, SASEGT. The CDR3 coding sequence is TGTGCCAGCAGTCCCCGGGACACCATCACAGATACGCAGTATTTT. It is translated as CASSPRDTITDTQYF.

The chain joins TRBV2 to TRBJ1-4; 8 bases are shared with TRBD1. The J segment lost 2 bases and the V segment lost 6 bases, leaving 5 bases of the junction unmatched. The germline CDR1 and CDR2 sequences are SNHLY and FYNNEI. The CDR3 has 15 residues. The CDR3 sequence: CASRIRQGTNEKLFF. In DNA form, the CDR3 reads TGTGCCAGCAGGATCAGACAGGGGACTAATGAAAAACTGTTTTTT.

This clone has only one observation. This chain connects TRBV6-6 to TRBJ2-3; 8 nucleotides line up with TRBD2. J was trimmed by 11 bases and V by 4 bases; bases with no gene match: 11. CDR1 is MNHNY and CDR2 is SVGAGI in the germline V gene (reference sequence). The length of the CDR3 is 14 residues. CDR3 in DNA: TGTGCCAGCAGTTCCCCGGGGGCGGGGGGTAGGCAGTATTTT. Its protein is CASSSPGAGGRQYF.

The J gene is TRBJ2-7, the V gene TRBV18, with D possibly matching TRBD2 (5 bases). CDR1 is KGHSH and CDR2 is LQKENI in the germline V gene. This CDR3 is 16 amino acids long. V gave up 2 bases and J gave up 1 base, with 15 bases separating them. In DNA form, the CDR3 reads TGTGCCAGCTCACCAAGGCCCCCGGACTTGTCCTACGAGCAGTACGTC. This gives the protein CASSPRPPDLSYEQYV.

V and J are TRBV30 and TRBJ2-1; a weak D match, TRBD2 (6 bases). Between the trimmed V and J ends, which lost 8 bases and 1 base, there was a span of 12 bases. The CDR3 totals 13 residues. Germline values: CDR1 GTSNPN, CDR2 SVGIG (reference sequence). DNA for the CDR3: TGTGCCCAGGTCGCGGGGTCCTACAATGAGCAGTTCTTC. This sequence encodes CAQVAGSYNEQFF.

The rearrangement uses TRBV6-5 and TRBJ2-1, with D possibly matching TRBD2 (7 bases). The germline gives CDR1 MNHEY, CDR2 SVGAGI. V lost 6 bases and J 7 bases, leaving 16 bases between the germline ends. The CDR3 has 14 residues. The CDR3 sequence is CASRGGRGGNEQFF. The CDR3, as DNA: TGTGCCAGCAGGGGGGGCAGGGGAGGGAATGAGCAGTTCTTC.

The rearrangement links TRBV12-3 or TRBV12-4 to TRBJ2-1; D gene ambiguous. V was shortened by 5 bases and J by 9 bases, with 14 bases between the two germline ends. This CDR3 comprises 13 residues. The CDR3 DNA sequence: TGTGCCAGCAGTCTCTCAGAGCGTAGTGAGCAGTTCTTC. This gives the protein CASSLSERSEQFF.

This clone was recorded a few times. The chain uses TRBV3-1 (or the pseudogene TRBV3-2) and TRBJ1-2, with D uncertain. This CDR3 region has 12 residues. From germline, CDR1 is LGHDT and CDR2 YNNKEL (reference sequence). V shed 2 bases and J shed 7 bases, with 8 bases lying between them. CDR3 sequence reads: CASSQTIGGYTF. The CDR3 nucleotides read TGTGCCAGCAGCCAAACTATCGGTGGCTACACCTTC.

The chain links TRBV6-5 to TRBJ2-6; D may be TRBD2 (6 bases). The ends were cut back, 2 bases at V and 5 bases at J, with 13 bases in the middle. The CDR3 covers 16 residues. Germline V CDR1 and CDR2: MNHEY, SVGAGI. CDR3 residues: CASSYGGTTRANVLTF. CDR3 DNA: TGTGCCAGCAGTTACGGAGGGACGACCCGGGCCAACGTCCTGACTTTC.

This chain links TRBV7-9 with TRBJ1-1; weak D call: TRBD1 (5 bases). The CDR3 has 14 amino acids. The germline V and J ends were trimmed by 4 bases and 5 bases, with 14 bases remaining between them. CDR1 is SEHNR, CDR2 FQNEAQ, per germline (reference sequence). The CDR3 loop reads CASSWGGGPTEAFF. DNA of the CDR3: TGTGCCAGCAGCTGGGGGGGAGGACCGACTGAAGCTTTCTTT.

This clone was seen only once. The rearrangement joins TRBV10-3 to TRBJ1-5; D is perhaps TRBD1 (5 bases). CDR1 is ENHRY and CDR2 is SYGVKD in the germline V gene. Trimming stripped 3 bases from V and 0 bases from J, with 9 bases between. The CDR3 runs 15 residues. CDR3 loop: CAISEAQGSNQPQHF. CDR3 in DNA: TGTGCCATCAGTGAAGCTCAGGGTAGCAATCAGCCCCAGCATTTT.

This sequence joins TRBV12-3 or TRBV12-4 and TRBJ1-1; D is perhaps TRBD1 (5 bases). CDR3 length equals 9 residues. The CDR3: CGGGREAFF. For the CDR3, the DNA is TGTGGGGGGGGTCGAGAAGCTTTCTTT.